The 12 T cell receptor beta chains presented below share a single source sample, sequenced in a study of blood T cell repertoires in COVID-19. Assay: immunoSEQ multiplex PCR; the TCRdb copy retains only in-frame clones and omits some. The table has some 97,000 clones, roughly 92% seen once. The source material was peripheral blood. Source of these receptors: a man in his sixties or seventies with acute or convalescent COVID-19.

This chain uses TRBV19 with TRBJ1-5; 11 bases are a match to TRBD1. CDR1 is LNHDA and CDR2 is SQIVND in the germline V gene (reference sequence). The ends lost 3 bases at V and 0 bases at J; junction bases unmatched: 7. The CDR3 has 18 residues. The CDR3 DNA is TGTGCCAGTAGTATCCGGGACAGGGGGTCCAATAGCAATCAGCCCCAGCATTTT. This sequence encodes CASSIRDRGSNSNQPQHF.

Remarks on this clone: This specimen includes other DNA sequences encoding the same CDR3. This chain joins TRBV19 and TRBJ2-7, with D possibly being TRBD1 (6 bases). Germline values: CDR1 LNHDA, CDR2 SQIVND (reference sequence). The V gene lost 0 bases and the J gene lost 2 bases, with 11 bases spanning the gap. The CDR3 totals 15 residues. CDR3 in DNA: TGTGCCAGTAGTATAGATCGCCAGGGGACCTACGAGCAGTACTTC. Translation: CASSIDRQGTYEQYF.

The chain joins TRBV9 to TRBJ1-2; 9 bases match TRBD1. This CDR3 has 14 residues. V lost 4 bases and J lost 4; bases outside the gene matches: 5. CDR1 is SGDLS and CDR2 is YYNGEE in the germline V gene. The CDR3 sequence is CASSIQGAGYGYTF. The CDR3 DNA is TGTGCCAGCAGCATACAGGGGGCCGGCTATGGCTACACCTTC.

The table lists this clone with a count of one. V gene TRBV5-5 combines with J gene TRBJ1-1, with 8 positions matching TRBD1. From germline, CDR1 is SGHKS and CDR2 YYEKEE (reference sequence). The CDR3 runs 15 residues. Losses at the gene ends were 1 base for V and 2 bases for J; bases not matched to a gene: 4. The CDR3: CASSLTDRANTEAFF. CDR3 in DNA: TGTGCCAGCAGCTTGACGGACAGGGCAAACACTGAAGCTTTCTTT.

The V gene is TRBV19, the J gene TRBJ2-1; tentatively, D is TRBD1 (6 bases). V gave up 6 bases and J gave up 8 bases, with 17 bases separating them. The CDR3 runs 14 residues. Per germline, CDR1 LNHDA and CDR2 SQIVND (reference sequence). The CDR3 sequence: CASSSEWAGDEQFF. The DNA of the CDR3 is TGTGCCAGTAGCTCAGAGTGGGCAGGGGATGAGCAGTTCTTC.

V usage is TRBV25-1 and J usage is TRBJ2-3; 7 bases map to TRBD1. V was pared by 7 bases and J by 4 bases, with 5 bases of the junction left unmatched. This CDR3 region has 13 residues. Germline V gene lookup returns CDR1 MGHDK and CDR2 SYGVNS. The CDR3 nucleotides are TGTGCCAGCAACAGGGGACCATCAGATACGCAGTATTTT. Protein product: CASNRGPSDTQYF.

The chain combines TRBV25-1 with TRBJ1-3, with 9 positions matching TRBD1. V dropped 1 base and J dropped 11; count of bases not matched to a gene: 9. Germline V CDR1 and CDR2: MGHDK, SYGVNS. The CDR3 runs to 15 residues. The CDR3 sequence is CASSESDRGPRAIYF. The CDR3 region has the DNA TGTGCCAGCAGTGAATCGGACAGGGGTCCGAGGGCCATATATTTT.

The chain has TRBV27 and TRBJ2-3, with unresolved D. Germline values: CDR1 MNHEY, CDR2 SMNVEV (reference sequence). With 5 bases removed from V and 0 bases from J, the gap between germline ends came to 15 bases. The CDR3 consists of 16 residues. The CDR3 DNA follows: TGTGCCAGCAGTCAAACCAACTACGTTAGCACAGATACGCAGTATTTT. Encoded protein: CASSQTNYVSTDTQYF.

The rearrangement joins TRBV5-1 to TRBJ1-2; D remains ambiguous. Trimming left V 5 bases short and J 6 bases short, with 17 bases between. The CDR3 sequence is 14 residues long. The germline gives CDR1 SGHRS, CDR2 YFSETQ. The DNA for the CDR3 is TGCGCCAGCAGTCAGGAGGCAGGCCTACATGGCTACACCTTC. The encoded protein is CASSQEAGLHGYTF.

This clone has just one count. This chain joins TRBV5-1 and TRBJ1-4; TRBD1 might be the D (5 bases). V was cut by 3 bases and J by 8 bases, with 17 bases left in between. The germline CDR1 and CDR2 sequences are SGHRS and YFSETQ. The CDR3 totals 15 residues. The CDR3: CASSYQGMQWEKLFF. The CDR3 coding sequence is TGCGCCAGCAGCTATCAGGGAATGCAGTGGGAAAAACTGTTTTTT. The full variable domain, in which reference TRBV5-1 and TRBJ1-4 provide the parts outside the CDR3, is KAGVTQTPRYLIKTRGQQVTLSCSPISGHRSVSWYQQTPGQGLQFLFEYFSETQRNKGNFPGRFSGRQFSNSRSEMNVSTLELGDSALYLCASSYQGMQWEKLFFGSGTQLSVL.

The chain employs TRBV28 and TRBJ2-2; D is undetermined. CDR1 and CDR2 from the germline V gene are MDHEN and SYDVKM. CDR3 length: 14 amino acids. V gave up 4 bases and J gave up 4 bases, with 10 bases separating them. CDR3 coding DNA: TGTGCCAGCAGTTCTACCCAAAGCACCGGGGAGCTGTTTTTT. This gives the protein CASSSTQSTGELFF.

The rearrangement uses TRBV3-1 (or the pseudogene TRBV3-2) and TRBJ2-7; 10 positions match TRBD2. The V segment lost 4 bases and the J segment 0 bases; nucleotides outside the gene matches: 0. Germline CDR1 LGHDT, CDR2 YNNKEL (reference sequence). This CDR3 region has 14 residues. The CDR3 bases are TGTGCCAGCAGCCTAGCGGGAGGCTCCTACGAGCAGTACTTC. This encodes CASSLAGGSYEQYF.